These T cell receptor beta chains were read from a single sample in a study of cytomegalovirus exposure and HLA in healthy donors. Using immunoSEQ multiplex PCR, the repertoire was profiled, and TCRdb retains in-frame clones only, with some absent. The sample lists 100,000 to 150,000 clones; 70% to 80% were seen once. The material sequenced was PBMCs. Receptors were obtained from a woman aged 45 to 65 in good health and CMV-seropositive. Each CDR3 is given with its conserved first and last residue. Each record gives: D gene, V gene, clone size, CDR3 length, J gene, CDR3 DNA, CDR3 protein. The D gene is left open where the match is weak. Clone size appears in some rows only: once, few, many, or a class for an expanded clone.

NA	TRBV11-1	NA	13	TRBJ2-1	TGTGCCAGCAGCTTAGCGGGGGGCAATGAGCAGTTCTTC	CASSLAGGNEQFF
TRBD1	TRBV11-2	NA	14	TRBJ1-1	TGTGCCAGCAGCCCACAGGGGGCAGGAACTGAAGCTTTCTTT	CASSPQGAGTEAFF
NA	TRBV27	NA	16	TRBJ1-2	TGTGCCAGCAGTTTAAGGGGGGGTAGGGGCGCCTATGGCTACACCTTC	CASSLRGGRGAYGYTF
TRBD2	TRBV6-6	once	13	TRBJ2-5	TGTGCCAGCCAAGCGGGGGGGCCGGGGACCCAGTACTTC	CASQAGGPGTQYF
NA	TRBV4-3	NA	14	TRBJ2-2	TGCGCCAGCAGCCATAACGTGAGGGGGGGGGAGCTGTTTTTT	CASSHNVRGGELFF
TRBD2	TRBV5-1	NA	16	TRBJ2-1	TGCGCCAGCAGCCAACTTAGCGGGGGGGCTGGGAATGAGCAGTTCTTC	CASSQLSGGAGNEQFF
NA	TRBV21-1	NA	12	TRBJ1-4	TGTGCCAGGAAGGACAGAAATGAAAAACTGTTTTTT	CARKDRNEKLFF
TRBD2	TRBV29-1	NA	12	TRBJ2-7	TGCAGCGTTCGGGGGGAAGCCTACGAGCAGTACTTC	CSVRGEAYEQYF
NA	TRBV19	NA	13	TRBJ1-1	TGTGCCAGTAGCGGTGAGGGAACCCAGGAAGCTTTCTTT	CASSGEGTQEAFF
NA	TRBV5-1	few	13	TRBJ1-2	TGCGCCAGCAGCAGTACAGGCGACCCGGGCTACACCTTC	CASSSTGDPGYTF
NA	TRBV21-1	NA	17	TRBJ1-6	TGTGCCAGCAGCAAAGCTCGCCGTAGCTCCTATAATTCACCCCTCCACTTT	CASSKARRSSYNSPLHF
NA	TRBV4-3	NA	14	TRBJ1-6	TGCGCCAGCAGCCCCGACCTGGGGAGTTCACCCCTCCACTTT	CASSPDLGSSPLHF
NA	TRBV5-6	NA	15	TRBJ2-3	TGTGCCAGCAGCCCTAGCGGAGGGGGGGGAGATACGCAGTATTTT	CASSPSGGGGDTQYF
TRBD1	TRBV30	few	16	TRBJ1-1	TGTGCCTGGAGTATTTGGGGACAGGGGGCGGACACTGAAGCTTTCTTT	CAWSIWGQGADTEAFF
NA	TRBV6-5	NA	15	TRBJ1-1	TGTGCCAGCACCCACCGAGGTGGGAGAGGCACTGAAGCTTTCTTT	CASTHRGGRGTEAFF
TRBD1	TRBV7-7	NA	15	TRBJ2-5	TGTGCTAGCAGCTTAGAACCAGGGGGCATGGAGACCCAGTACTTC	CASSLEPGGMETQYF
NA	TRBV4-1	NA	16	TRBJ2-1	TGCGCCAGCAGCCAAGTTGGCGGAACTGCCTACAATGAGCAGTTCTTC	CASSQVGGTAYNEQFF
NA	TRBV9	NA	14	TRBJ2-1	TGTGCCAGCAGCGTAGGGCGGTACTACAATGAGCAGTTCTTC	CASSVGRYYNEQFF
NA	TRBV5-1	NA	15	TRBJ1-1	TGCGCCAGCAGCTTGGTTGGGGGCGAGAACACTGAAGCTTTCTTT	CASSLVGGENTEAFF
TRBD1	TRBV5-1	NA	16	TRBJ2-4	TGCGCCAGCAGCCCTGGGACAGGGCGCTCCGTAAACATTCAGTACTTC	CASSPGTGRSVNIQYF
TRBD1	TRBV5-4	NA	16	TRBJ2-1	TGTGCCAGCAGCTTGAGAGGGGGCGCGAATCTCGATGAGCAGTTCTTC	CASSLRGGANLDEQFF
TRBD1	TRBV9	NA	14	TRBJ1-2	TGTGCCAGCAGCGGGGAGACAGGGCCCTATGGCTACACCTTC	CASSGETGPYGYTF
TRBD1	TRBV4-2	NA	18	TRBJ1-2	TGTGCCAGCAGCCCACACGACCGGGACAGGGGACTCGACTATGGCTACACCTTC	CASSPHDRDRGLDYGYTF
NA	TRBV7-8	NA	15	TRBJ1-6	TGTGCCAGCAGACTCGAGGGCCTCAGGAATTCACCCCTCCACTTT	CASRLEGLRNSPLHF
NA	TRBV4-3	NA	17	TRBJ2-5	TGCGCCAGCAGCCAAGGCCCCAGACAGGCCATCCAAGAGACCCAGTACTTC	CASSQGPRQAIQETQYF